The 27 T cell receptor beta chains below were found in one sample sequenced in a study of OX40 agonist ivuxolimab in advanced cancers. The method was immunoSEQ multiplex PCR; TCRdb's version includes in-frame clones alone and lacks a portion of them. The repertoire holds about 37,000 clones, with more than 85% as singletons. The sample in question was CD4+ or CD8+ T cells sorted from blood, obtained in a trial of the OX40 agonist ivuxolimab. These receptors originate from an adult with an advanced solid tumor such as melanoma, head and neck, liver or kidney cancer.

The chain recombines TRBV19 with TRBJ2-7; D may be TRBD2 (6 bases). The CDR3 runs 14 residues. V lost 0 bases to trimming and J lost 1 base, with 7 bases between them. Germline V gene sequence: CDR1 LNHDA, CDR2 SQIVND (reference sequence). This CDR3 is CASSIEGGSYEQYF. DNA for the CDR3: TGTGCCAGTAGTATAGAGGGGGGTTCCTACGAGCAGTACTTC.

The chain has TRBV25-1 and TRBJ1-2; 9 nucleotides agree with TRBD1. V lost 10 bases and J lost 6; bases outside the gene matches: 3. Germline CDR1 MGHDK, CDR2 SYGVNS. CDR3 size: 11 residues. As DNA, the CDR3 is TGTGCCACCAGGACAGGGGATGGCTACACCTTC. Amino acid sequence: CATRTGDGYTF.

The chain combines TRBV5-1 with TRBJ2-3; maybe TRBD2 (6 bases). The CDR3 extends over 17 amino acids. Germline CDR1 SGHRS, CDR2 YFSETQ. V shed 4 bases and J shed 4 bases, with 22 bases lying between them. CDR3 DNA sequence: TGCGCCAGCAGCCCTTATGACGGGGGACCCGGGGCAGATACGCAGTATTTT. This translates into CASSPYDGGPGADTQYF.

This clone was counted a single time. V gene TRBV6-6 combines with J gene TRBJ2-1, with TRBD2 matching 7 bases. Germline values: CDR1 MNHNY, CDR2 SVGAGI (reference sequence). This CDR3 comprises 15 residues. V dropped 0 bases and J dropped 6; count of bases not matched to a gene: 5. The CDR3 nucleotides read TGTGCCAGCAGTTACTCGGGGACTAACTCCAATGAGCAGTTCTTC. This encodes CASSYSGTNSNEQFF.

The CDR3 nucleotides read TGCGCCAGCAGCTTGACAGGGGGCTCCTACAATGAGCAGTTCTTC. It specifies CASSLTGGSYNEQFF. This sequence joins TRBV5-1 and TRBJ2-1; TRBD1 agrees at 8 bases. V was pared by 1 base and J by 0 bases, with 0 bases of the junction left unmatched. Per germline, CDR1 SGHRS and CDR2 YFSETQ. This CDR3 is built from 15 residues.

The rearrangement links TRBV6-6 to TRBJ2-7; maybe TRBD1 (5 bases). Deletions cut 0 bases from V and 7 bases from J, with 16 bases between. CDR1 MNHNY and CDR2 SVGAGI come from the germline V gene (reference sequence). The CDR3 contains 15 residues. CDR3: CASSYSGGAGLEQYF. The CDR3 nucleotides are TGTGCCAGCAGTTACTCGGGTGGGGCCGGTCTGGAGCAGTACTTC.

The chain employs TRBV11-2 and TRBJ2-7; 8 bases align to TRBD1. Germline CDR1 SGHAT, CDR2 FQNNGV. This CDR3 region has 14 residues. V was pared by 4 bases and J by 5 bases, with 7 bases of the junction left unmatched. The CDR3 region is CASSSSDRGDEQYF. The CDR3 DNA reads TGTGCCAGCAGCTCCTCCGACAGGGGCGACGAGCAGTACTTC. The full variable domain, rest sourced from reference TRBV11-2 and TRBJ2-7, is EAGVAQSPRYKIIEKRQSVAFWCNPISGHATLYWYQQILGQGPKLLIQFQNNGVVDDSQLPKDRFSAERLKGVDSTLKIQPAKLEDSAVYLCASSSSDRGDEQYFGPGTRLTVT.

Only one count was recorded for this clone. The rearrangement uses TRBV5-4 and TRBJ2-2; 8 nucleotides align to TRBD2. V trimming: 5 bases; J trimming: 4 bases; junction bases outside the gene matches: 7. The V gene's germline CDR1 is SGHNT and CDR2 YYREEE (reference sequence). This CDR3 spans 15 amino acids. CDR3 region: CASSAGGFSTGELFF. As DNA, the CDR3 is TGTGCCAGCAGTGCGGGGGGCTTCTCCACCGGGGAGCTGTTTTTT.

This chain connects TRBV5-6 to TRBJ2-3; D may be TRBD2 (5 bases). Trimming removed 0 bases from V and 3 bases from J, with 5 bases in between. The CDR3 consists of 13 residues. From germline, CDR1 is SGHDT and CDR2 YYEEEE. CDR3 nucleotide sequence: TGTGCCAGCAGCTTGGGAGGGACAGATACGCAGTATTTT. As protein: CASSLGGTDTQYF.

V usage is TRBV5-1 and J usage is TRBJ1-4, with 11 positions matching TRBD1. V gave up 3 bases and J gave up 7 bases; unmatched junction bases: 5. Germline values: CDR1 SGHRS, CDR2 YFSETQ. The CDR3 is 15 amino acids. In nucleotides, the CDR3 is TGCGCCAGCAGCTCAGGACAGGGGGCTCTTGAAAAACTGTTTTTT. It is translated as CASSSGQGALEKLFF.

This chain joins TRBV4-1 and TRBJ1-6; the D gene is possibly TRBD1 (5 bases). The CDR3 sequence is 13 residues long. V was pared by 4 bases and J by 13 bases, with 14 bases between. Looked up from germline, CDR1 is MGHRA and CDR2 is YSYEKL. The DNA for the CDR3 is TGCGCCAGCAGCCCCGGGCAGGAGGGGCCCCTCCACTTT. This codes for CASSPGQEGPLHF.

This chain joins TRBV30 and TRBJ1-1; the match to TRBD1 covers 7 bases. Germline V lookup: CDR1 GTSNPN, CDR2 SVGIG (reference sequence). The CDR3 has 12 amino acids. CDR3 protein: CAGDREGTEAFF. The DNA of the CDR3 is TGTGCGGGTGACAGGGAGGGGACTGAAGCTTTCTTT.

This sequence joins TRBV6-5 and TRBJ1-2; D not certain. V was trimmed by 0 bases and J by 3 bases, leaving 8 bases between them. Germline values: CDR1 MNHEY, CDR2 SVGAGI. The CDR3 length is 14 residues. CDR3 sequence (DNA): TGTGCCAGCAGTTACTCGCGGCAAGACTATGGCTACACCTTC. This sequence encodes CASSYSRQDYGYTF.

CDR3 in DNA: TGTGCCAGCAGGGGACAGCTACACTACGAGCAGTACTTC. It codes for CASRGQLHYEQYF. This chain joins TRBV6-6 and TRBJ2-7; 7 positions match TRBD1. The trim removed 6 bases at V and 3 bases at J, leaving 5 bases unmatched. Germline CDR1 reads MNHNY; CDR2 reads SVGAGI (reference sequence). The CDR3 is 13 amino acids.

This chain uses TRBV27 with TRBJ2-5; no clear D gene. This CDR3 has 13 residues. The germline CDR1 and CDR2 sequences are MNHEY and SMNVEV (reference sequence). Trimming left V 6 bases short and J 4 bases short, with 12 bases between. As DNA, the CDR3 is TGTGCCAGCAGCACAACCTCCATAGAGACCCAGTACTTC. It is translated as CASSTTSIETQYF.

The CDR3 here is CASSEAGLDSYEQYF. The CDR3 DNA sequence: TGTGCCAGCAGTGAAGCAGGACTGGACTCCTACGAGCAGTACTTC. V and J are TRBV2 and TRBJ2-7; possibly TRBD2 for D (5 bases). Between the trimmed V and J ends, which lost 0 bases and 0 bases, there was a span of 9 bases. Germline CDR1 and CDR2: SNHLY and FYNNEI. This CDR3 has 15 amino acids.

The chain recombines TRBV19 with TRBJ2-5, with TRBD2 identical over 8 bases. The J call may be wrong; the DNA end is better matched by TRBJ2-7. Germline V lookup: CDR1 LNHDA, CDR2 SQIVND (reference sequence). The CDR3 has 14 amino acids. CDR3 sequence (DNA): TGTGCCAGTAGTATGTCCAGCGGGGGCTACGAGCAGTACTTC. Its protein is CASSMSSGGYEQYF.

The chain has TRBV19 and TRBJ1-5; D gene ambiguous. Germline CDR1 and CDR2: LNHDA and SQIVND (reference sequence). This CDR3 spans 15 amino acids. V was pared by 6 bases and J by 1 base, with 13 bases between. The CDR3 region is CASSFGFGSNQPQHF. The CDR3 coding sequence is TGTGCCAGTAGCTTTGGTTTTGGAAGCAATCAGCCCCAGCATTTT.

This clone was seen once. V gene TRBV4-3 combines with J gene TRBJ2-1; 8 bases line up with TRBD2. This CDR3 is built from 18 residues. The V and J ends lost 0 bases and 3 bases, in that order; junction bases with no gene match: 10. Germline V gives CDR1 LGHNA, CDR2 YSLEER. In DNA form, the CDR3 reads TGCGCCAGCAGCCAAGAAGTCGGGGAACTAGCGGTCTACAATGAGCAGTTCTTC. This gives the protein CASSQEVGELAVYNEQFF.

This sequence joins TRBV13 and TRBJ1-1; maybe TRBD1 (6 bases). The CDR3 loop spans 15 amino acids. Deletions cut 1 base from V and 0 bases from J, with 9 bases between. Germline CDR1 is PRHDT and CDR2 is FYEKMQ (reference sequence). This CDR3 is CASSLVQGMNTEAFF. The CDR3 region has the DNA TGTGCCAGCAGCTTAGTTCAGGGGATGAACACTGAAGCTTTCTTT. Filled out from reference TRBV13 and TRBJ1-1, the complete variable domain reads AAGVIQSPRHLIKEKRETATLKCYPIPRHDTVYWYQQGPGQDPQFLISFYEKMQSDKGSIPDRFSAQQFSDYHSELNMSSLELGDSALYFCASSLVQGMNTEAFFGQGTRLTVV.

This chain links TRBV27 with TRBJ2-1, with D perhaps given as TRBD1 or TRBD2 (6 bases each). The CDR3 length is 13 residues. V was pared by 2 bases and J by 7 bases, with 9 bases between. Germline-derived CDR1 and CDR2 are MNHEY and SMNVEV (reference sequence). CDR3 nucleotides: TGTGCCAGCAGTTTAAAAGGGGGGAATGAGCAGTTCTTC. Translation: CASSLKGGNEQFF.

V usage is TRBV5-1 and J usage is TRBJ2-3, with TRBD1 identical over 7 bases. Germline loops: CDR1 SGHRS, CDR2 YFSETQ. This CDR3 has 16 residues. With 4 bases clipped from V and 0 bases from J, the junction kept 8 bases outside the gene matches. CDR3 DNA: TGCGCCAGCAGCAAAAAAGGGGGCTTTAGCACAGATACGCAGTATTTT. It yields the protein CASSKKGGFSTDTQYF. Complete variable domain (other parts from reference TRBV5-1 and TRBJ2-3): KAGVTQTPRYLIKTRGQQVTLSCSPISGHRSVSWYQQTPGQGLQFLFEYFSETQRNKGNFPGRFSGRQFSNSRSEMNVSTLELGDSALYLCASSKKGGFSTDTQYFGPGTRLTVL.

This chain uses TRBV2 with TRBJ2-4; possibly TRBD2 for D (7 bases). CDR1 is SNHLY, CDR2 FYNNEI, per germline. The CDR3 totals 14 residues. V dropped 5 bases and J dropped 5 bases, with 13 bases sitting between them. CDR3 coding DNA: TGTGCCAGCAGTCTGTGGGGGGGCCAAAACATTCAGTACTTC. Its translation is CASSLWGGQNIQYF.

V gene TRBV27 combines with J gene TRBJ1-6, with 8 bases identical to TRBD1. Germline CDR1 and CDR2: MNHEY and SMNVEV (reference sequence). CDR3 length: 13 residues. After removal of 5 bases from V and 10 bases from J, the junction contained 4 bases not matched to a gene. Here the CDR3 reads CASSINRGSPLHF. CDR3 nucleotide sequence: TGTGCCAGCAGTATAAACAGGGGGTCACCCCTCCACTTT.

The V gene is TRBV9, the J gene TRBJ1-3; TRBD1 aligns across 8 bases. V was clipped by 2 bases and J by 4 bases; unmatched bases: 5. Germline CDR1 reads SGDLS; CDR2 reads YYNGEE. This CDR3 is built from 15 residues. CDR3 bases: TGTGCCAGCAGCGTCGATGGACAGGGCGGAAACACCATATATTTT. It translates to CASSVDGQGGNTIYF.

The CDR3 region is CASSPRQRQSQETQYF. In nucleotides, the CDR3 is TGTGCCAGCAGCCCCCGCCAGAGACAGTCCCAAGAGACCCAGTACTTC. V and J are TRBV21-1 and TRBJ2-5; TRBD1 is the table's D call and was not checked against the DNA. TRBV21-1 is annotated as a pseudogene. This CDR3 has 16 residues.

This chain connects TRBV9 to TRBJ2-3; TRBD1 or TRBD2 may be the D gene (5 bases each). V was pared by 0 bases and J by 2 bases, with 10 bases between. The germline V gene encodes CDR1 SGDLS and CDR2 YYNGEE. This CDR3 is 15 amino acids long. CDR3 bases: TGTGCCAGCAGCGTAGAAGGGACCCACACAGATACGCAGTATTTT. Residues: CASSVEGTHTDTQYF.